The rows below give T cell receptor beta chains drawn from one sample of a study of T-cell reconstitution after alpha-beta-depleted transplantation in children. TCRdb called the PCR reads again in MiXCR, with one record for every CDR3 protein. Here the sample spans about 830,000 distinct CDR3 sequences, about 15% being singletons. The sample consisted of PBMCs, mostly from graft donor cells, taken 360 days after TCRalphabeta/CD19-depleted stem cell transplant. The receptors shown here come from a male patient younger than 18 who had a stem cell transplant for acute lymphoblastic leukemia, so the T cells may come from the graft donor. Each CDR3 is given with its conserved first and last residue. Each record gives: V gene, J gene, CDR3 protein.

TRBV7-9	TRBJ2-7	CASSLADRLAANYEQYF
TRBV5-1	TRBJ1-6	CASSLEGLSYNSPLHF
TRBV27	TRBJ2-7	CASSPTLAGSGEQYF
TRBV4-1	TRBJ2-3	CASSQVSQRLTDTQYF
TRBV6-1	TRBJ1-1	CASRVGGNTEAFF
TRBV27	TRBJ2-1	CASSPGLAVGIYNEQFF
TRBV27	TRBJ2-7	CASSLRLAGTSSYEQYF
TRBV20-1	TRBJ2-7	CSARVLAYEQYF
TRBV12-3/TRBV12-4	TRBJ2-1	CASQLAGGYNEQFF
TRBV7-9	TRBJ2-5	CASADRGLQETQYF
TRBV24-1	TRBJ2-1	CATSDSPGSTSGRDRFF
TRBV7-6	TRBJ2-1	CASSDPRRSSYNEQFF
TRBV4-1	TRBJ2-7	CASSLLRDRVYEQYF
TRBV12-3/TRBV12-4	TRBJ2-7	CASSQWTGEDEQYF
TRBV7-3	TRBJ2-1	CASSADGLSNYNEQFF
TRBV19	TRBJ2-1	CASSMVWDSYNEQFF
TRBV10-3	TRBJ2-3	CAISERLAADTQYF
TRBV10-3	TRBJ2-7	CAISEGGSTSYEQYF
TRBV2	TRBJ2-3	CASSDLLAWDTDTQYF
TRBV5-5	TRBJ2-1	CASSLTPGQGSRNEQFF
TRBV10-2	TRBJ1-1	CASKDRNTEAFF
TRBV2	TRBJ2-1	CASLPGQGGNEQFF
TRBV9	TRBJ1-2	CASSAEGSRPGYTF
TRBV6-5	TRBJ2-2	CASSWTGTVNTGELFF
TRBV10-3	TRBJ2-7	CATLGHTSYEQYF
TRBV5-1	TRBJ1-1	CASSLGRSGEAFF
TRBV12-3/TRBV12-4	TRBJ2-1	CASSKDPNEYNEQFF
TRBV10-3	TRBJ1-1	CATGTGPNTEAFF
TRBV6-1	TRBJ2-7	CASSQPTGWEQYF
TRBV5-1	TRBJ1-2	CASSQDPGTSYGYTF
TRBV25-1	TRBJ2-1	CASSEFSGSEIWDEQFF
TRBV20-1	TRBJ1-1	CSARGGKGGWMNTEAFF
TRBV7-3	TRBJ2-2	CASSIDRDRVGTGELFF
TRBV5-6	TRBJ1-2	CASSFEGLDYGYTF
TRBV5-1	TRBJ2-1	CASSLATAYNEQFF
TRBV25-1	TRBJ1-2	CASSDITGQDDYGYTF
TRBV12-5	TRBJ2-1	CASGLVLPRLAGGSTYNEQFF
TRBV29-1	TRBJ2-1	CSVDLTGVNEQFF
TRBV7-3	TRBJ1-1	CASSINLNTEAFF
TRBV12-3/TRBV12-4	TRBJ2-1	CASTNSGEVLYNEQFF
TRBV19	TRBJ2-5	CASSPRTGVRETQYF
TRBV20-1	TRBJ2-5	CSARWGIQETQYF
TRBV20-1	TRBJ2-1	CSARVGGRASNEQFF
TRBV12-5	TRBJ1-2	CASGFGEGHYGYTF
TRBV5-1	TRBJ1-1	CASTRSGNTEAFF
TRBV7-2	TRBJ2-3	CASSPSGGETDTQYF
TRBV15	TRBJ1-1	CATSRARLVGMNTEAFF